Only a few counts were recorded for the clone carrying this T cell receptor (beta chain). The sample is drawn from a study of blood T cell repertoires in COVID-19. Background on the study: Some COVID-19 samples were acute and others convalescent; all came from the United States, Italy and Spain.

Clones were sequenced by immunoSEQ multiplex PCR, and TCRdb holds only the in-frame ones, with some missing. The sample yields approximately 200,000 clones, roughly 80% seen once. The CDR3 consists of 15 residues. The J segment lost 3 bases and the V segment lost 11 bases, leaving 10 bases of the junction unmatched. CDR1 MRHNA and CDR2 SNTAGT come from the germline V gene. Specimen: PBMCs or T cells enriched from blood (not recorded which). The source of this sequence is a woman in her forties with acute COVID-19. V and J are TRBV6-4 and TRBJ1-3, with 10 bases that match TRBD1. In nucleotides, the CDR3 is TGTGCCGGCCCTCGACAGGGGGCGATTGGAAACACCATATATTTT. It is translated as CAGPRQGAIGNTIYF.